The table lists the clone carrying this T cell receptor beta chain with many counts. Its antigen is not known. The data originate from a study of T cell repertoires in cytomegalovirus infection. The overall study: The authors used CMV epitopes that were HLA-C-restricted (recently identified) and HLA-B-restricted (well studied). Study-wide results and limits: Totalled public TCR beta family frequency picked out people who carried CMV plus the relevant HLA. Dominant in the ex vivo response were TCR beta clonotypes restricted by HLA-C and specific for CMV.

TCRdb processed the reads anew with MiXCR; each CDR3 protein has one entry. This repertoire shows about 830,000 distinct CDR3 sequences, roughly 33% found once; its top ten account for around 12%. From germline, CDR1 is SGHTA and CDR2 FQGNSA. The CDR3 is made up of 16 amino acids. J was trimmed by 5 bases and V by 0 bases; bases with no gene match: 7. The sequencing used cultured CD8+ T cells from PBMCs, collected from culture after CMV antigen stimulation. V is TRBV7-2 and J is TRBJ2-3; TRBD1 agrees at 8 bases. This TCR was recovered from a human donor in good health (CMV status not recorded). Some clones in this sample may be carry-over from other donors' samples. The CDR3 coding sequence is TGTGCCAGCAGCTTAGCGCGGCAGGGGGCAATAGATACGCAGTATTTT. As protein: CASSLARQGAIDTQYF.